Below are 30 T cell receptor beta chains sequenced from a single sample in a study of blood T cell repertoires in COVID-19. TCRdb keeps only in-frame clones here, not all; method: immunoSEQ multiplex PCR. Here the sample spans about 200,000 clones, 70% to 90% being singletons. The source material was peripheral blood. The receptor set was obtained from a human donor in a cohort sampled during active COVID-19.

This clone was counted only a few times. The chain joins TRBV7-9 to TRBJ1-4; D might be TRBD1 (5 bases). Trimming stripped 5 bases from V and 8 bases from J, with 12 bases between. This CDR3 is 13 amino acids long. Germline V gives CDR1 SEHNR, CDR2 FQNEAQ (reference sequence). This CDR3 reads CASSIDGGEKLFF. The CDR3 region has the DNA TGTGCCAGCAGCATAGACGGGGGGGAAAAACTGTTTTTT.

The chain couples TRBV4-2 to TRBJ2-2; D perhaps matches TRBD2 (6 bases). This CDR3 comprises 17 residues. CDR1 and CDR2 (germline): LGHNA, YNFKEQ. V lost 0 bases and J lost 1, with 12 bases in between. The CDR3 spells CASSQDLEGLNTGELFF. DNA of the CDR3: TGTGCCAGCAGCCAAGATTTGGAGGGCCTGAACACCGGGGAGCTGTTTTTT.

This clone showed up just a few times. This chain uses TRBV28 with TRBJ2-7; 7 bases agree with TRBD2. The CDR3 is made up of 15 amino acids. Germline V CDR1 and CDR2: MDHEN, SYDVKM. The trim removed 3 bases at V and 6 bases at J, leaving 11 bases unmatched. The chain's CDR3 is CASSFSGGGGSEQYF. The CDR3 nucleotides read TGTGCCAGCAGTTTTTCGGGGGGTGGAGGGTCCGAGCAGTACTTC.

The chain couples TRBV7-6 to TRBJ2-5; D is uncertain. The CDR3 is 13 residues long. CDR1 and CDR2 (germline): SGHVS, FNYEAQ. Trimming pared 2 bases from V and 5 bases from J, leaving 9 bases between. The CDR3 DNA reads as TGTGCCAGCAGCTTAACTGCGTGGGAGACCCAGTACTTC. It is translated as CASSLTAWETQYF.

The genes are TRBV2 and TRBJ1-5, with 7 bases fitting TRBD1. The junction had 8 bases not matched to a gene; V was cut back by 6 bases and J by 6 bases. The CDR3 spans 14 residues. The V gene's germline CDR1 is SNHLY and CDR2 FYNNEI. CDR3 sequence (DNA): TGTGCCAGCAGCGGGACAGCCAGGGTTCAGCCCCAGCATTTT. Encoded protein: CASSGTARVQPQHF.

The chain employs TRBV28 and TRBJ2-5, with D maybe TRBD1 (6 bases). CDR1 MDHEN and CDR2 SYDVKM come from the germline V gene. The ends were cut back, 2 bases at V and 1 base at J, with 11 bases in the middle. The CDR3 sequence is 15 residues long. CDR3 loop: CASSLDPDSQETQYF. As DNA, the CDR3 is TGTGCCAGCAGTTTAGACCCGGACAGCCAAGAGACCCAGTACTTC.

J is TRBJ1-2 and V is TRBV28; maybe TRBD1 (6 bases). Trimming shortened V by 8 bases and J by 0 bases, and 16 bases separated the two germline ends. The CDR3 loop spans 15 amino acids. The germline V gene has CDR1 MDHEN and CDR2 SYDVKM. CDR3 sequence reads: CASGGRGSPNYGYTF. CDR3 nucleotide sequence: TGTGCCAGCGGAGGCAGGGGATCTCCTAACTATGGCTACACCTTC.

The chain links TRBV7-6 to TRBJ2-2; D is ambiguous. This CDR3 spans 17 amino acids. In germline, CDR1 is SGHVS, CDR2 FNYEAQ. V lost 0 bases, J lost 1 base, and 12 bases lay in between. CDR3 bases: TGTGCCAGCAGCTTAGCGCTTGGAGACTTGAACACCGGGGAGCTGTTTTTT. It yields the protein CASSLALGDLNTGELFF.

This sequence joins TRBV19 and TRBJ1-3, with D possibly matching TRBD1 (5 bases). CDR1 is LNHDA, CDR2 SQIVND, per germline (reference sequence). This CDR3 comprises 16 residues. The V gene lost 4 bases and the J gene lost 2 bases, with 15 bases spanning the gap. The CDR3 sequence: CASSTPGLITGNTIYF. In nucleotides, the CDR3 is TGTGCCAGTAGTACACCGGGACTCATAACTGGAAACACCATATATTTT.

The chain combines TRBV28 with TRBJ2-2; D not resolved. The CDR3 covers 14 residues. Germline V CDR1 and CDR2: MDHEN, SYDVKM. The V end lost 4 bases, the J end lost 2 bases, and 8 bases lay between the germline ends. The CDR3 DNA is TGTGCCAGCAGTTCCCCCACTAACACCGGGGAGCTGTTTTTT. Its translation: CASSSPTNTGELFF.

V and J are TRBV19 and TRBJ1-6, with D possibly TRBD1 on 6 matching bases. Trimming stripped 10 bases from V and 10 bases from J, with 20 bases between. This CDR3 has 14 amino acids. Germline CDR1 reads LNHDA; CDR2 reads SQIVND (reference sequence). CDR3 nucleotide sequence: TGTGCCATTTTCGGGGGGCCCAGAAGGTCACCCCTCCACTTT. Its translation: CAIFGGPRRSPLHF.

This chain links TRBV2 with TRBJ1-2; TRBD1 matches 7 bases. V trimming: 6 bases; J trimming: 5 bases; junction bases outside the gene matches: 6. Germline loops: CDR1 SNHLY, CDR2 FYNNEI. The CDR3 is 13 residues long. Written as DNA, the CDR3 is TGTGCCAGCAGAACAGACAGGGCGTATGGCTACACCTTC. Its translation: CASRTDRAYGYTF. The variable domain in full, completed from reference TRBV2 and TRBJ1-2, reads EPEVTQTPSHQVTQMGQEVILRCVPISNHLYFYWYRQILGQKVEFLVSFYNNEISEKSEIFDDQFSVERPDGSNFTLKIRSTKLEDSAMYFCASRTDRAYGYTFGSGTRLTVV.

V usage is TRBV7-6 and J usage is TRBJ2-2, with 8 bases that match TRBD1. This CDR3 comprises 15 residues. Germline assignment: CDR1 SGHVS and CDR2 FNYEAQ. The V gene end was trimmed by 6 bases and the J gene end by 4 bases; junction bases not matched to a gene: 7. CDR3 in DNA: TGTGCCAGCAGATACGACAGGGGTAGCACCGGGGAGCTGTTTTTT. Translation gives CASRYDRGSTGELFF.

The V gene is TRBV28, the J gene TRBJ2-5; 9 bases match TRBD1. CDR3 length equals 16 residues. V gave up 7 bases and J gave up 0 bases; unmatched junction bases: 9. Per the germline V gene, CDR1 is MDHEN and CDR2 is SYDVKM. The CDR3 DNA reads TGTGCCAGCACCTCGCGGGACAGGGAAAACCAAGAGACCCAGTACTTC. It yields the protein CASTSRDRENQETQYF. The whole variable domain, filled in from reference TRBV28 and TRBJ2-5, reads DVKVTQSSRYLVKRTGEKVFLECVQDMDHENMFWYRQDPGLGLRLIYFSYDVKMKEKGDIPEGYSVSREKKERFSLILESASTNQTSMYLCASTSRDRENQETQYFGPGTRLLVL.

CDR3 amino acids: CASSLPATGPSYEQYF. CDR3 coding DNA: TGTGCCAGCAGCCTCCCGGCCACAGGACCTTCCTACGAGCAGTACTTC. The rearrangement uses TRBV5-4 and TRBJ2-7, with D perhaps TRBD1 (5 bases). This CDR3 spans 16 amino acids. CDR1 and CDR2 (germline): SGHNT, YYREEE (reference sequence). V was trimmed by 4 bases and J by 1 base, leaving 18 bases between them.

J is TRBJ2-1 and V is TRBV29-1, with TRBD2 matching over 7 bases. After removal of 7 bases from V and 9 bases from J, the junction contained 12 bases not matched to a gene. Germline V gives CDR1 SQVTM, CDR2 ANQGSEA. The CDR3 is 13 amino acids. This CDR3 reads CSARRENGGEQFF. In DNA form, the CDR3 reads TGCAGCGCTAGGCGGGAGAACGGGGGTGAGCAGTTCTTC.

With regard to this clone: In the same sample, other DNA sequences code for this CDR3. The chain uses TRBV11-2 and TRBJ2-1; TRBD2 agrees at 7 bases. The CDR3 totals 12 residues. Germline values: CDR1 SGHAT, CDR2 FQNNGV. Unmatched junction bases numbered 0, after V lost 0 bases and J lost 10 bases. DNA for the CDR3: TGTGCCAGCAGCTTAGAGCGGGGGGAGCAGTTCTTC. It encodes CASSLERGEQFF.

CDR3 region: CASSYPGTDTGELFF. The CDR3 nucleotides read TGTGCCAGCAGTTACCCCGGGACAGACACCGGGGAGCTGTTTTTT. The chain recombines TRBV11-2 with TRBJ2-2, with 7 bases that match TRBD1. This CDR3 is built from 15 residues. Unmatched junction bases numbered 7, after V lost 6 bases and J lost 3 bases. CDR1 is SGHAT and CDR2 is FQNNGV in the germline V gene.

The V call is TRBV2, the J call TRBJ2-7; 9 nucleotides agree with TRBD1. The germline CDR1 and CDR2 sequences are SNHLY and FYNNEI. V trimming: 4 bases; J trimming: 4 bases; junction bases outside the gene matches: 5. This CDR3 has 14 residues. The CDR3 sequence is CASSARDRVYEQYF. The CDR3 bases are TGTGCCAGCAGTGCCCGGGACAGGGTGTACGAGCAGTACTTC. Complete variable domain (other parts from reference TRBV2 and TRBJ2-7): EPEVTQTPSHQVTQMGQEVILRCVPISNHLYFYWYRQILGQKVEFLVSFYNNEISEKSEIFDDQFSVERPDGSNFTLKIRSTKLEDSAMYFCASSARDRVYEQYFGPGTRLTVT.

V is TRBV9 and J is TRBJ2-7; TRBD2 agrees at 9 bases. CDR1 is SGDLS and CDR2 is YYNGEE in the germline V gene. This CDR3 region has 14 residues. Germline trimming cut 0 bases from V and 6 bases from J; bases unmatched to any gene: 4. The DNA of the CDR3 is TGTGCCAGCAGCGTAGACCCTAGCGGGACCGAGCAGTACTTC. Its translation: CASSVDPSGTEQYF.

This clone was counted a single time. This rearrangement joins TRBV12-3 or TRBV12-4 to TRBJ1-1; D gene unclear. The CDR3 sequence is 11 residues long. Trimming took 3 bases from V and 4 from J, leaving 3 bases between them. The CDR3 sequence: CASSFRTEAFF. CDR3 coding DNA: TGTGCCAGCAGTTTTCGCACTGAAGCTTTCTTT.

V usage is TRBV6-5 and J usage is TRBJ1-2; 9 bases fit TRBD1. J gave up 3 bases and V 5 bases, and 4 bases lay outside the gene matches. Germline values: CDR1 MNHEY, CDR2 SVGAGI. CDR3 length: 14 amino acids. The CDR3 bases are TGTGCCAGCAGTCGGGACAGGGTGGACTATGGCTACACCTTC. It yields the protein CASSRDRVDYGYTF.

The chain uses TRBV11-3 and TRBJ2-3, with 13 bases lining up with TRBD2. The CDR3 runs to 17 residues. Germline trimming cut 0 bases from V and 6 bases from J; bases unmatched to any gene: 6. The V gene's germline CDR1 is SGHNT and CDR2 YENEEA. The CDR3 loop is CASSLELAGGWLDTQYF. The CDR3 DNA reads as TGTGCCAGCAGCTTAGAACTAGCGGGAGGGTGGTTGGATACGCAGTATTTT. Drawing the rest from reference TRBV11-3 and TRBJ2-3, the complete variable domain is EAGVVQSPRYKIIEKKQPVAFWCNPISGHNTLYWYLQNLGQGPELLIRYENEEAVDDSQLPKDRFSAERLKGVDSTLKIQPAELGDSAVYLCASSLELAGGWLDTQYFGPGTRLTVL.

This chain joins TRBV19 and TRBJ1-2; D not resolved. V lost 5 bases and J 3 bases, leaving 16 bases between the germline ends. The CDR3 runs 15 residues. CDR1 and CDR2 from the germline V gene are LNHDA and SQIVND (reference sequence). This chain's CDR3 is CASSALRGADYGYTF. In nucleotides, the CDR3 is TGTGCCAGTAGTGCCCTCCGTGGCGCGGACTATGGCTACACCTTC.

The rearrangement links TRBV2 to TRBJ2-5; D remains ambiguous. Germline lookup yields CDR1 SNHLY and CDR2 FYNNEI. Trimming stripped 0 bases from V and 5 bases from J, with 4 bases between. The CDR3 is 12 amino acids. This CDR3 reads CASSEARETQYF. CDR3 sequence (DNA): TGTGCCAGCAGTGAAGCGCGGGAGACCCAGTACTTC.

V usage is TRBV5-8 and J usage is TRBJ1-1; weak D call: TRBD1 (5 bases). Trimming pared 5 bases from V and 2 bases from J, leaving 13 bases between. This CDR3 spans 14 amino acids. Germline-derived CDR1 and CDR2 are SGHTS and YDEGEE. The CDR3 reads CASRPRRANTEAFF. The CDR3 DNA sequence: TGTGCCAGCAGGCCCCGCAGGGCAAACACTGAAGCTTTCTTT.

The chain recombines TRBV6-2 or TRBV6-3 with TRBJ2-2; 10 nucleotides line up with TRBD1. The trim removed 6 bases at V and 6 bases at J, leaving 7 bases unmatched. From germline, CDR1 is MNHEY and CDR2 SVGEGT. The CDR3 is made up of 15 amino acids. The CDR3 DNA reads TGTGCCAGCAGCCCCGGACAGGGGGTACCCGGGGAGCTGTTTTTT. Protein product: CASSPGQGVPGELFF.

V is TRBV7-9 and J is TRBJ2-5; tentatively, D is TRBD1 (6 bases). Germline V gives CDR1 SEHNR, CDR2 FQNEAQ (reference sequence). CDR3 size: 13 residues. Deletions cut 11 bases from V and 3 bases from J, with 16 bases between. CDR3 loop: CAAGPGTKETQYF. The DNA for the CDR3 is TGTGCCGCTGGACCCGGGACAAAAGAGACCCAGTACTTC.

This chain joins TRBV10-3 and TRBJ1-2, with unresolved D. Trimming removed 4 bases from V and 4 bases from J, with 10 bases in between. The CDR3 runs 13 residues. Germline-derived CDR1 and CDR2 are ENHRY and SYGVKD. The DNA for the CDR3 is TGTGCCATCAGTGGCCAACCTAGCTATGGCTACACCTTC. It encodes CAISGQPSYGYTF.

This clone turned up a few times. J is TRBJ1-4 and V is TRBV5-1; 8 bases agree with TRBD1. From germline, CDR1 is SGHRS and CDR2 YFSETQ. The CDR3 has 14 residues. V gave up 3 bases and J gave up 4 bases; unmatched junction bases: 2. CDR3 DNA: TGCGCCAGCAGCTCGGGACAGGATAATGAAAAACTGTTTTTT. Residues: CASSSGQDNEKLFF.